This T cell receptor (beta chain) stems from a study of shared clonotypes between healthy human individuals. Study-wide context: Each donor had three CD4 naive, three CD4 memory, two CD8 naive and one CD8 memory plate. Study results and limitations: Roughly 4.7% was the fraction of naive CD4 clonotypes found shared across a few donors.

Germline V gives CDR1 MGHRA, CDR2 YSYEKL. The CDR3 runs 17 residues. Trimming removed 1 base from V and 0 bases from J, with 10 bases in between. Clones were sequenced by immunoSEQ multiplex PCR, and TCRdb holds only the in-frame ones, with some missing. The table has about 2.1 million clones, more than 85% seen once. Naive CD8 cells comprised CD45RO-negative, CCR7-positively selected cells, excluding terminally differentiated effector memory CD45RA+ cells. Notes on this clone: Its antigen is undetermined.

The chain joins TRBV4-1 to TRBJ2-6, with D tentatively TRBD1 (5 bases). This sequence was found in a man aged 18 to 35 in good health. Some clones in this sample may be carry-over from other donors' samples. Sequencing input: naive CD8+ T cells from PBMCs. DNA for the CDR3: TGCGCCAGCAGCCAAGTAACAGGATACTCTGGGGCCAACGTCCTGACTTTC. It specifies CASSQVTGYSGANVLTF.